This TCR beta chain was sequenced during a study of blood T cell repertoires in COVID-19. Participants came from 20 to 25 US areas, aged roughly 18 to 100 years. After removal of 4 bases from V and 4 bases from J, the junction contained 8 bases not matched to a gene. This CDR3 has 15 amino acids. The germline CDR1 and CDR2 sequences are SEHNR and FQNEAQ (reference sequence). This table comes from immunoSEQ multiplex PCR, and its TCRdb copy is limited to in-frame clones, with some not included. There are some 140,000 clones in the sample; approximately 83% occur only once, and about 10% lies in the top ten.

Material: PBMCs or T cells enriched from blood (not recorded which). V gene TRBV7-9 combines with J gene TRBJ1-2, with 8 bases lining up with TRBD1. The TCR comes from a middle-aged man who had recovered from COVID-19. This CDR3 is CASSSSGQAIYGYTF. The CDR3 DNA is TGTGCCAGCAGCTCCTCGGGACAGGCGATCTATGGCTACACCTTC.